The table lists the clone carrying this T cell receptor beta chain with many counts. Its antigen remains unidentified. Uncontrolled infections, other autoimmune diseases, pregnancy or lactation led to exclusion of patients. Based on clinical symptoms, serum thyroxine and TRAb, thyroid ultrasound and orbital computed tomography, diagnoses were reached. TCR beta CDR3 sequences were amplified from RNA transcripts. Researchers ran a first-round RT-PCR on the TCR CDR3 using the HTBI primer set. TCRdb re-derived calls from the multiplex PCR reads in MiXCR, one entry per CDR3 protein. Of more than 500,000 distinct CDR3 sequences detected, around 43% appear once; the ten largest clones hold 44%. The data originate from a study of T cells in Graves' hyperthyroidism and ophthalmopathy. From germline, CDR1 is SGHRS and CDR2 YFSETQ. The CDR3 is made up of 15 amino acids. Trimming took 4 bases from V and 3 from J, leaving 16 bases between them.

General study findings and limits: Patients with ophthalmopathy were separated from those with stable hyperthyroidism by a 13 V-J model.

The specimen sequenced was peripheral blood or thyroid tissue (not recorded which). This chain connects TRBV5-1 to TRBJ1-1, with D possibly TRBD1 on 6 matching bases. This TCR was sampled from an adult woman with Graves' disease, either hyperthyroidism or ophthalmopathy (not recorded which). Here the CDR3 reads CASSDPRGGYTEAFF. CDR3 coding DNA: TGCGCCAGCAGCGACCCCAGGGGCGGGTACACTGAAGCTTTCTTT.